This T cell receptor beta chain was found in a study of radiotherapy plus CTLA-4 blockade in lung cancer. The table lists this clone with a count of one. Its antigen is still unknown. The length of the CDR3 is 16 residues. The V end lost 5 bases, the J end lost 9 bases, and 23 bases lay between the germline ends. The germline CDR1 and CDR2 sequences are MDHEN and SYDVKM. Clones were read by immunoSEQ multiplex PCR, and TCRdb kept only the in-frame ones, dropping some. Of 70,000 to 95,000 clones in the sample, about 88% were seen once. Study findings and constraints: Response was reportedly best predicted by early blood T cell clone dynamics, with interferon-beta.

The sequence was obtained from a human donor with non-small cell lung cancer that progressed on radiotherapy plus ipilimumab. Material: peripheral blood, obtained from a patient treated with radiotherapy plus ipilimumab. The V and J genes are TRBV28 and TRBJ2-1; D gene unclear. The CDR3, as DNA: TGTGCCAGCAGTATCCTCGGAGAAGGGTCCCCCGGTGAGCAGTTCTTC. It encodes CASSILGEGSPGEQFF.